This T cell receptor beta chain is from a study of T-cell reconstitution after alpha-beta-depleted transplantation in children. Study outcomes and limitations: Expanded graft clones numbering several hundred reportedly gave rise to alpha-beta T cells about two months after transplant. Recipient T cells and thymic progenitors that survived gave rise to the high TCRbeta diversity observed at day 60 in some patients. Fresh T-cell production supplied most of the T-cell counts and diversity seen one year after transplant.

Germline V gene sequence: CDR1 SGHAT, CDR2 FQNNGV. The V gene lost 5 bases and the J gene lost 1 base, with 13 bases spanning the gap. The CDR3 loop spans 15 amino acids. This clonotype was counted many times. The antigen is undetermined. Unique molecular identifiers were built into the TCRbeta library. TCRdb analysed the PCR reads with MiXCR anew, one entry per CDR3 protein. The profile shows roughly 500,000 distinct CDR3 sequences, about 10% of them singletons. The sequenced sample was PBMCs, obtained before TCRalphabeta/CD19-depleted stem cell transplant. V is TRBV11-2 and J is TRBJ2-3; D remains unclear. This receptor was taken from a child aged 2 to 15 with inherited bone marrow failure, due to receive a stem cell transplant. The CDR3 sequence is CASSQIRSRTDTQYF. The CDR3 DNA follows: TGTGCCAGCAGCCAAATACGAAGTCGCACAGATACGCAGTATTTT.